Listed below are T cell receptor beta chains from one sample, sequenced in a study of CD8+CD57+ T cells in acquired aplastic anemia. TCRdb redid the calling of the reads with MiXCR, one entry per CDR3 protein. This sample has hundreds of thousands of distinct CDR3 sequences, with 47% found just once. The sequenced material came from sorted CD4+, CD8+, or CD8+CD57+ T cells (not recorded which) from PBMCs. These receptors were obtained from a human donor with aplastic anemia. The conserved cysteine and the conserved F or W are not part of the CDR3 here. Each record gives: V gene, J gene, clone size, CDR3 protein. Rows may omit the clone size; those that give it use once, few, many or a size class.

v_gene: TRBV29-1
j_gene: TRBJ2-7
abundance: many
CDR3aa: SVRFDQELSSYEQY

v_gene: TRBV7-3
j_gene: TRBJ2-1
abundance: -
CDR3aa: ASSLATHEQF

v_gene: TRBV9
j_gene: TRBJ2-7
abundance: many
CDR3aa: ASSVTGGTNAYEQY

v_gene: TRBV7-6
j_gene: TRBJ1-1
abundance: few
CDR3aa: ASRGQPNTEAF

v_gene: TRBV4-3
j_gene: TRBJ2-7
abundance: many
CDR3aa: ASSQYSGYEQY

v_gene: TRBV12-3/TRBV12-4
j_gene: TRBJ2-7
abundance: many
CDR3aa: ASSFRLVTTYEQY

v_gene: TRBV4-3
j_gene: TRBJ1-5
abundance: few
CDR3aa: ASSQDFRTEGQPNNQPQH

v_gene: TRBV15
j_gene: TRBJ1-4
abundance: -
CDR3aa: ATSSATGTGNEKLF

v_gene: TRBV6-5
j_gene: TRBJ1-1
abundance: -
CDR3aa: ASSYSGSTEAF

v_gene: TRBV5-1
j_gene: TRBJ1-3
abundance: many
CDR3aa: ASSGGHGSGNTIY

v_gene: TRBV25-1
j_gene: TRBJ2-7
abundance: few
CDR3aa: ASRGSWGSHEQY

v_gene: TRBV9
j_gene: TRBJ1-2
abundance: -
CDR3aa: ASSKGDRNNYGYT

v_gene: TRBV5-1
j_gene: TRBJ2-7
abundance: many
CDR3aa: ASSLSGVEQY

v_gene: TRBV20-1
j_gene: TRBJ2-4
abundance: -
CDR3aa: SASMTGASMKNIQY

v_gene: TRBV2
j_gene: TRBJ2-7
abundance: -
CDR3aa: ASRSSSAREQY

v_gene: TRBV30
j_gene: TRBJ1-3
abundance: -
CDR3aa: AWGQGSGNTTY

v_gene: TRBV7-9
j_gene: TRBJ2-1
abundance: few
CDR3aa: ASSPSGGGRGLAGDYNEQF

v_gene: TRBV5-8
j_gene: TRBJ1-5
abundance: many
CDR3aa: ASSHSRLGNQPQH

v_gene: TRBV5-1
j_gene: TRBJ2-3
abundance: once
CDR3aa: ASSAGGLAGARDTQY

v_gene: TRBV7-9
j_gene: TRBJ2-7
abundance: -
CDR3aa: ASSSRGNYEQY

v_gene: TRBV4-3
j_gene: TRBJ2-7
abundance: many
CDR3aa: ASSQDRSSSYEQY

v_gene: TRBV24-1
j_gene: TRBJ1-2
abundance: -
CDR3aa: ATSDSFGPYGYT

v_gene: TRBV24-1
j_gene: TRBJ2-3
abundance: -
CDR3aa: ATSRGLSTDTQY

v_gene: TRBV20-1
j_gene: TRBJ1-6
abundance: -
CDR3aa: SARDRLHPQGDNSPLH

v_gene: TRBV6-5
j_gene: TRBJ1-1
abundance: many
CDR3aa: AAALGGNTEAF

v_gene: TRBV5-8
j_gene: TRBJ2-7
abundance: many
CDR3aa: ASRGGAGDYEQY

v_gene: TRBV10-2
j_gene: TRBJ1-2
abundance: -
CDR3aa: ASSETSGQEQYGYT

v_gene: TRBV10-2
j_gene: TRBJ2-1
abundance: -
CDR3aa: ASSDEGQQTYNEQF

v_gene: TRBV2
j_gene: TRBJ2-1
abundance: -
CDR3aa: ASSVLAGDRNEQF

v_gene: TRBV10-3
j_gene: TRBJ2-3
abundance: many
CDR3aa: AISEADTQY

v_gene: TRBV13
j_gene: TRBJ1-2
abundance: -
CDR3aa: ASSGGGKRGYGYT

v_gene: TRBV5-1
j_gene: TRBJ1-6
abundance: few
CDR3aa: AAVIESPLH

v_gene: TRBV15
j_gene: TRBJ2-6
abundance: many
CDR3aa: ATSRGSSGANVLT

v_gene: TRBV12-3/TRBV12-4
j_gene: TRBJ1-6
abundance: -
CDR3aa: ASSLATGNSPLH

v_gene: TRBV5-1
j_gene: TRBJ1-5
abundance: -
CDR3aa: ASSYQGGGANQPQH

v_gene: TRBV5-6
j_gene: TRBJ2-7
abundance: many
CDR3aa: ASSPTGLPYEQY

v_gene: TRBV7-3
j_gene: TRBJ2-5
abundance: -
CDR3aa: ASSINRGSEETQY

v_gene: TRBV9
j_gene: TRBJ2-7
abundance: -
CDR3aa: ASSVGTSGPYEQY

v_gene: TRBV20-1
j_gene: TRBJ2-7
abundance: many
CDR3aa: SARNRDEAYEQY

v_gene: TRBV11-1
j_gene: TRBJ2-1
abundance: -
CDR3aa: ASSLEDRDSYNEQF

v_gene: TRBV10-2
j_gene: TRBJ2-2
abundance: many
CDR3aa: ASNKAGGFTGELF

v_gene: TRBV19
j_gene: TRBJ2-7
abundance: many
CDR3aa: ASGRPYEQY